The clone carrying this TCR beta chain has at least ten counts. The target antigen is unknown. This beta chain slipped into a library made for alpha chains as a stray read, so its size is not meaningful. Time point reported: sample taken at primary tumor resection. Unsorted whole RNA from tumor, nontumor lung or frozen PBMC underwent sequencing. Per the germline V gene, CDR1 is DFQATT and CDR2 is SNEGSKA (reference sequence). V lost 1 base to trimming and J lost 8 bases, with 13 bases between them. CDR3 length: 13 residues. The data were taken from a study of spatial heterogeneity in lung cancer. TCRdb recomputed calls from the 5' RACE reads with MiXCR, one row per CDR3 protein. The sample lists some 7,000 distinct CDR3 sequences; 10% to 15% were seen once. Study-level results: Around 7% of tumor T cells for alpha chains and around 12% for beta chains were estimated to be covered. Tracking of tumor mutation counts was seen in expanded intratumoral alpha and beta TCR counts.

The sequences come from lung tumor tissue, collected at surgery. V usage is TRBV20-1 and J usage is TRBJ2-3; D is ambiguous. The receptor's source is a male donor with early-stage non-small cell lung cancer. Here the CDR3 reads CSARVPSLGTQYF. Here the CDR3 DNA reads TGCAGTGCTAGAGTTCCCTCCCTGGGTACGCAGTATTTT.